The next 27 T cell receptor beta chains were all read from a single sample in a study of T cell responses to AZD1222 COVID-19 vaccine. Only in-frame clones appear in the TCRdb table, and some are missing; sequencing was by immunoSEQ multiplex PCR. The repertoire has about 120,000 clones, roughly 86% of them found once; the top ten carry 3.5% to 4.5%. The sequencing used peripheral blood, collected on day 0 of AZD1222 vaccination. Receptor source: an adult in good health.

The rearrangement uses TRBV15 and TRBJ1-1; weak D call: TRBD1 (5 bases). CDR3 length: 15 amino acids. The germline V gene encodes CDR1 LNHNV and CDR2 YYDKDF (reference sequence). V lost 3 bases to trimming and J lost 5 bases, with 16 bases between them. Written as DNA, the CDR3 is TGTGCCACCAGCAGCTACGGGGGAGGGGAGACTGAAGCTTTCTTT. Protein product: CATSSYGGGETEAFF.

The V gene is TRBV12-3 or TRBV12-4, the J gene TRBJ2-1; 8 bases fit TRBD1. Losses at the gene ends were 4 bases for V and 8 bases for J; bases not matched to a gene: 4. The CDR3 loop spans 13 amino acids. CDR3 sequence reads: CASSSGQGDEQFF. CDR3 bases: TGTGCCAGCAGTTCTGGACAGGGCGATGAGCAGTTCTTC.

The V gene is TRBV28, the J gene TRBJ2-7; 9 bases line up with TRBD1. The trim removed 7 bases at V and 2 bases at J, leaving 9 bases unmatched. The CDR3 runs 15 residues. Germline V CDR1 and CDR2: MDHEN, SYDVKM. The CDR3 protein is CASTSSGTGTYEQYF. The CDR3, as DNA: TGTGCCAGCACCAGCTCCGGGACAGGGACCTACGAGCAGTACTTC.

V usage is TRBV10-1 and J usage is TRBJ2-7; D remains unclear. This CDR3 contains 13 residues. V was clipped by 6 bases and J by 5 bases, with 14 bases between them. Germline CDR1 reads WNHNN; CDR2 reads SYGVQD (reference sequence). The CDR3 nucleotides are TGCGCCAGCAGCCTACGGAGACCGGACGAGCAGTACTTC. Its translation: CASSLRRPDEQYF.

The chain carries TRBV5-1 and TRBJ1-2; unclear D gene. CDR3 length: 14 residues. The V gene lost 0 bases and the J gene lost 8 bases, with 14 bases spanning the gap. The germline gives CDR1 SGHRS, CDR2 YFSETQ. CDR3 nucleotide sequence: TGCGCCAGCAGCTTGGAGTGGGGAGGGTACGGCTACACCTTC. Encoded protein: CASSLEWGGYGYTF.

The chain couples TRBV3-1 (or the pseudogene TRBV3-2) to TRBJ1-1; D gene unclear. The ends were cut back, 1 base at V and 0 bases at J, with 12 bases in the middle. The CDR3 length is 16 residues. Germline CDR1 reads LGHDT; CDR2 reads YNNKEL (reference sequence). The CDR3 is CASSQARGIVNTEAFF. CDR3 nucleotide sequence: TGTGCCAGCAGCCAAGCCCGAGGTATTGTGAACACTGAAGCTTTCTTT.

The CDR3 coding sequence is TGCGCCAGCAATGCGGGACTCCACAACAATGAGCAGTTCTTC. Translated: CASNAGLHNNEQFF. V and J are TRBV10-2 and TRBJ2-1, with D possibly TRBD2 on 6 matching bases. The germline V and J ends were trimmed by 7 bases and 5 bases, with 15 bases remaining between them. CDR3 length equals 14 residues. The germline CDR1 and CDR2 sequences are WSHSY and SAAADI.

The chain links TRBV11-2 to TRBJ2-1; 12 bases agree with TRBD2. Germline CDR1 is SGHAT and CDR2 is FQNNGV. The CDR3 is made up of 15 amino acids. The trim removed 1 base at V and 11 bases at J, leaving 6 bases unmatched. The CDR3 loop reads CASSLARLAGEKQFF. The CDR3 coding sequence is TGTGCCAGCAGCTTAGCCAGACTAGCGGGAGAAAAGCAGTTCTTC.

This clone was observed a few times. The CDR3 is CASSKKGLAGGPGEQFF. The CDR3 DNA is TGCGCCAGCAGCAAAAAGGGACTAGCGGGAGGGCCTGGTGAGCAGTTCTTC. V gene TRBV4-1 combines with J gene TRBJ2-1, with 16 bases matching TRBD2. From germline, CDR1 is MGHRA and CDR2 YSYEKL. J gave up 9 bases and V 5 bases, and 10 bases lay outside the gene matches. The CDR3 is 17 residues long.

Here the CDR3 DNA reads TGTGCCAGCTCACCCGCAGGGGGCAGTGGAAACACCATATATTTT. It yields the protein CASSPAGGSGNTIYF. The chain combines TRBV18 with TRBJ1-3; 8 bases align to TRBD1. This CDR3 contains 15 residues. Germline CDR1 reads KGHSH; CDR2 reads LQKENI. Unmatched junction bases numbered 4, after V lost 3 bases and J lost 3 bases.

The V call is TRBV24-1, the J call TRBJ2-1; TRBD1 matches at 9 bases. The V gene's germline CDR1 is KGHDR and CDR2 SFDVKD. The CDR3 length is 16 residues. V was clipped by 0 bases and J by 7 bases; unmatched bases: 6. DNA of the CDR3: TGTGCCACCAGTGATTTGCGGGACAGGGACGGAAATGAGCAGTTCTTC. Its protein is CATSDLRDRDGNEQFF.

The V call is TRBV4-1, the J call TRBJ1-2, with no clear D. The CDR3 consists of 15 residues. Germline assignment: CDR1 MGHRA and CDR2 YSYEKL. Trimming shortened V by 6 bases and J by 4 bases, and 18 bases separated the two germline ends. The CDR3 here is CASSPSAVAFYGYTF. DNA for the CDR3: TGCGCCAGCAGTCCCTCCGCAGTCGCGTTCTATGGCTACACCTTC.

The chain links TRBV27 to TRBJ1-5; no reliable D call. Germline CDR1 reads MNHEY; CDR2 reads SMNVEV (reference sequence). Trimming removed 10 bases at V and 4 bases at J, with 14 bases between. This CDR3 comprises 13 residues. For the CDR3, the DNA is TGTGCCACTCGAGGCGGGAGAAATCAGCCCCAGCATTTT. Translated, it gives CATRGGRNQPQHF.

V gene TRBV19 combines with J gene TRBJ1-2; 11 nucleotides agree with TRBD1. There are 16 residues in the CDR3. Per germline, CDR1 LNHDA and CDR2 SQIVND (reference sequence). Unmatched junction bases numbered 9, after V lost 5 bases and J lost 4 bases. The CDR3 is CASSGVGQGAGYGYTF. CDR3 DNA: TGTGCCAGTAGTGGAGTCGGACAGGGGGCAGGCTATGGCTACACCTTC.

The chain uses TRBV10-3 and TRBJ1-4, with 9 positions matching TRBD1. Losses at the gene ends were 5 bases for V and 7 bases for J; bases not matched to a gene: 5. This CDR3 is 14 amino acids long. Looked up from germline, CDR1 is ENHRY and CDR2 is SYGVKD. CDR3 sequence (DNA): TGTGCCATCAGTCCCTCGACAGGGGGTGAAAAACTGTTTTTT. Translation gives CAISPSTGGEKLFF.

J is TRBJ1-6 and V is TRBV6-1; D gene uncertain. Germline V lookup: CDR1 MNHNS, CDR2 SASEGT. This CDR3 is built from 15 residues. The germline V and J ends were trimmed by 3 bases and 7 bases, with 13 bases remaining between them. DNA of the CDR3: TGTGCCAGCAGTGAGCCCGGGAGCGGCAATTCACCCCTCCACTTT. Amino acids: CASSEPGSGNSPLHF.

The chain couples TRBV25-1 to TRBJ1-1; D is undetermined. The CDR3 covers 15 residues. The germline gives CDR1 MGHDK, CDR2 SYGVNS. Between the trimmed V and J ends, which lost 2 bases and 1 base, there was a span of 11 bases. The CDR3 loop reads CASSEGSIRNTEAFF. In DNA form, the CDR3 reads TGTGCCAGCAGTGAAGGCTCGATCAGGAACACTGAAGCTTTCTTT.

The chain carries TRBV6-5 and TRBJ1-1, with D perhaps TRBD1 (5 bases). V was trimmed by 0 bases and J by 2 bases, leaving 7 bases between them. CDR3 length: 14 amino acids. Germline CDR1 and CDR2: MNHEY and SVGAGI. For the CDR3, the DNA is TGTGCCAGCAGTTACTCGACAGCAAACACTGAAGCTTTCTTT. Translated: CASSYSTANTEAFF.

This chain joins TRBV3-1 (or the pseudogene TRBV3-2) and TRBJ1-1; D perhaps matches TRBD1 (6 bases). The CDR3 spans 14 residues. Trimming shortened V by 4 bases and J by 0 bases, and 9 bases separated the two germline ends. CDR1 LGHDT and CDR2 YNNKEL come from the germline V gene (reference sequence). The CDR3 DNA follows: TGTGCCAGCAGCCTGCGACAGGTGAACACTGAAGCTTTCTTT. Its protein product is CASSLRQVNTEAFF.

V gene TRBV5-5 combines with J gene TRBJ1-1, with D perhaps TRBD1 (6 bases). Trimming took off 2 bases at V and 1 base at J, with 6 bases between the two ends. The germline CDR1 and CDR2 sequences are SGHKS and YYEKEE (reference sequence). CDR3 length equals 13 residues. This chain's CDR3 is CASSLQGNTEAFF. CDR3 DNA: TGTGCCAGCAGCTTACAGGGGAACACTGAAGCTTTCTTT. Based on the CDR3 plus reference TRBV5-5 and TRBJ1-1, the full variable domain is DAGVTQSPTHLIKTRGQQVTLRCSPISGHKSVSWYQQVLGQGPQFIFQYYEKEERGRGNFPDRFSARQFPNYSSELNVNALLLGDSALYLCASSLQGNTEAFFGQGTRLTVV.

This chain connects TRBV7-6 to TRBJ1-4, with TRBD1 identical over 7 bases. The trim removed 5 bases at V and 5 bases at J, leaving 8 bases unmatched. Looked up from germline, CDR1 is SGHVS and CDR2 is FNYEAQ. The length of the CDR3 is 15 residues. As DNA, the CDR3 is TGTGCCAGCAGCAGAAACAGGGGAAGCAATGAAAAACTGTTTTTT. Translating gives CASSRNRGSNEKLFF.

The chain couples TRBV5-1 to TRBJ2-3; TRBD2 aligns across 10 bases. The CDR3 extends over 16 amino acids. V shed 5 bases and J 4 bases; nucleotides not matched to a gene: 10. Looked up from germline, CDR1 is SGHRS and CDR2 is YFSETQ. The DNA for the CDR3 is TGCGCCAGCAGTTTTCCTAGCGGGGGCTCCCCAGATACGCAGTATTTT. Protein product: CASSFPSGGSPDTQYF.

The V call is TRBV5-6, the J call TRBJ1-1; unclear D gene. The CDR3 is made up of 14 amino acids. CDR1 and CDR2 from the germline V gene are SGHDT and YYEEEE. The V and J ends lost 2 bases and 3 bases respectively, with 11 bases between them. The CDR3 sequence: CASSFRAEYTEAFF. The CDR3 DNA is TGTGCCAGCAGCTTTCGAGCCGAGTACACTGAAGCTTTCTTT.

This sequence joins TRBV10-3 and TRBJ1-1; 7 nucleotides agree with TRBD1. The CDR3 is made up of 15 amino acids. The V and J ends lost 0 bases and 1 base, in that order; junction bases with no gene match: 2. Germline CDR1 and CDR2: ENHRY and SYGVKD. For the CDR3, the DNA is TGTGCCATCAGTGAGTCGGAGGGGGCGAACACTGAAGCTTTCTTT. The encoded protein is CAISESEGANTEAFF.

The CDR3 region is CASSSTGDNQPQHF. The DNA for the CDR3 is TGTGCCAGCAGTTCGACAGGGGACAATCAGCCCCAGCATTTT. The chain couples TRBV27 to TRBJ1-5; 8 nucleotides match TRBD1. Germline CDR1 MNHEY, CDR2 SMNVEV (reference sequence). This CDR3 has 14 residues. With 4 bases clipped from V and 3 bases from J, the junction kept 2 bases outside the gene matches.

CDR3 in DNA: TGTGCCAGCAGCCAAGATCTTGTGGGGAATTGGTTGTCCTACGAGCAGTACTTC. Residues: CASSQDLVGNWLSYEQYF. This sequence joins TRBV3-1 (or the pseudogene TRBV3-2) and TRBJ2-7; no firm D call. The V end lost 0 bases, the J end lost 1 base, and 19 bases lay between the germline ends. The CDR3 contains 18 residues. In germline, CDR1 is LGHDT, CDR2 YNNKEL (reference sequence).

This clone has just a few counts. The V and J genes are TRBV27 and TRBJ2-7; weak D call: TRBD1 (5 bases). The V and J ends lost 6 bases and 3 bases respectively, with 15 bases between them. The CDR3 is 14 amino acids. Per the germline V gene, CDR1 is MNHEY and CDR2 is SMNVEV (reference sequence). CDR3 nucleotide sequence: TGTGCCAGCAGGGTGGCAGGGTCGGACTACGAGCAGTACTTC. It specifies CASRVAGSDYEQYF.